Presented here are 19 T cell receptor beta chains from one specimen sequenced in a study of control samples from healthy donors and cancer patients. The assay was immunoSEQ multiplex PCR, and TCRdb's table has in-frame clones only and misses some. This sample has 95,000 to 100,000 clones, with approximately 82% found just once. Sequenced input: blood. The receptors originated from a man aged 60 to 69 in good health.

The J gene is TRBJ1-1, the V gene TRBV7-8, with D unclear. The ends were cut back, 1 base at V and 4 bases at J, with 10 bases in the middle. The germline V gene has CDR1 SGHVS and CDR2 FQNEAQ. The CDR3 runs 14 residues. The CDR3: CASSLVVGGTEAFF. DNA of the CDR3: TGTGCCAGCAGCTTAGTAGTGGGTGGCACTGAAGCTTTCTTT.

The table lists this clone with a few counts. The V call is TRBV4-2, the J call TRBJ1-1; TRBD1 might be the D (6 bases). The CDR3 covers 16 residues. Deletions cut 4 bases from V and 1 base from J, with 16 bases between. The germline V gene encodes CDR1 LGHNA and CDR2 YNFKEQ. DNA of the CDR3: TGTGCCAGCAGCCCCAACAGGGAGGGGTCGAACACTGAAGCTTTCTTT. Translation gives CASSPNREGSNTEAFF.

Written as DNA, the CDR3 is TGTGCCAGCAAGGGCGCGGGACACACCTACAATGAGCAGTTCTTC. Amino acid sequence: CASKGAGHTYNEQFF. The chain uses TRBV28 and TRBJ2-1; D tentatively reads TRBD1 or TRBD2 (6 bases each). V was clipped by 7 bases and J by 2 bases, with 15 bases between them. Germline CDR1 MDHEN, CDR2 SYDVKM. The CDR3 runs 15 residues.

V and J are TRBV6-5 and TRBJ1-2, with a possible D match to TRBD1 (5 bases). V was pared by 2 bases and J by 4 bases, with 11 bases between. Germline V gene lookup returns CDR1 MNHEY and CDR2 SVGAGI. CDR3 length: 14 amino acids. CDR3 in amino acids: CASSYGAGSYGYTF. CDR3 in DNA: TGTGCCAGCAGTTACGGGGCAGGGTCCTATGGCTACACCTTC.

The chain links TRBV10-3 to TRBJ1-2; TRBD1 aligns across 10 bases. Germline assignment: CDR1 ENHRY and CDR2 SYGVKD. V lost 4 bases and J lost 10; bases outside the gene matches: 9. This CDR3 contains 14 residues. The CDR3 here is CAISVLAGTGAYTF. The CDR3 DNA reads TGTGCCATCAGTGTACTAGCCGGGACAGGGGCCTACACCTTC.

The chain couples TRBV24-1 to TRBJ1-3, with D perhaps TRBD1 (6 bases). Per the germline V gene, CDR1 is KGHDR and CDR2 is SFDVKD. V lost 4 bases and J lost 7, with 10 bases in between. The CDR3 has 13 amino acids. The CDR3 nucleotides read TGTGCCACCAGTGACACTACAGGGAACACCATATATTTT. It specifies CATSDTTGNTIYF.

The rearrangement joins TRBV19 to TRBJ2-2, with 7 positions matching TRBD1. Trimming at V came to 3 bases and at J to 5 bases, leaving 3 bases not matched to a gene. The CDR3 covers 14 residues. Germline CDR1 LNHDA, CDR2 SQIVND (reference sequence). CDR3 residues: CASSIGDSTGELFF. As DNA, the CDR3 is TGTGCCAGTAGTATCGGGGACAGTACCGGGGAGCTGTTTTTT. Full variable domain (remainder filled in from reference TRBV19 and TRBJ2-2): DGGITQSPKYLFRKEGQNVTLSCEQNLNHDAMYWYRQDPGQGLRLIYYSQIVNDFQKGDIAEGYSVSREKKESFPLTVTSAQKNPTAFYLCASSIGDSTGELFFGEGSRLTVL.

This clone appeared once. The rearrangement joins TRBV2 to TRBJ2-5; D unresolved. The germline gives CDR1 SNHLY, CDR2 FYNNEI. With 2 bases removed from V and 3 bases from J, the gap between germline ends came to 4 bases. CDR3 length: 12 amino acids. The CDR3 DNA is TGTGCCAGCAGTGAAACCAAAGAGACCCAGTACTTC. Translated, it gives CASSETKETQYF. The whole variable domain, filled in from reference TRBV2 and TRBJ2-5, reads EPEVTQTPSHQVTQMGQEVILRCVPISNHLYFYWYRQILGQKVEFLVSFYNNEISEKSEIFDDQFSVERPDGSNFTLKIRSTKLEDSAMYFCASSETKETQYFGPGTRLLVL.

The J gene is TRBJ2-3, the V gene TRBV11-3; D may match TRBD1 or TRBD2 (5 bases each). This CDR3 contains 16 residues. Germline lookup yields CDR1 SGHNT and CDR2 YENEEA. V shed 0 bases and J shed 4 bases, with 14 bases lying between them. DNA of the CDR3: TGTGCCAGCAGCTTAGAAGGAGGCAAGGGGTCAGATACGCAGTATTTT. Residues: CASSLEGGKGSDTQYF. The variable domain in full, with the rest retrieved from reference TRBV11-3 and TRBJ2-3, is EAGVVQSPRYKIIEKKQPVAFWCNPISGHNTLYWYLQNLGQGPELLIRYENEEAVDDSQLPKDRFSAERLKGVDSTLKIQPAELGDSAVYLCASSLEGGKGSDTQYFGPGTRLTVL.

V usage is TRBV4-1 and J usage is TRBJ2-3; D not resolved. The CDR3 spans 13 residues. Trimming stripped 4 bases from V and 4 bases from J, with 9 bases between. Per the germline V gene, CDR1 is MGHRA and CDR2 is YSYEKL. CDR3 loop: CASSPHAADTQYF. The CDR3 DNA follows: TGCGCCAGCAGCCCCCACGCGGCAGATACGCAGTATTTT.

The chain carries TRBV3-1 (or the pseudogene TRBV3-2) and TRBJ1-6; maybe TRBD1 (5 bases). Germline V gives CDR1 LGHDT, CDR2 YNNKEL (reference sequence). The length of the CDR3 is 14 residues. V was pared by 1 base and J by 6 bases, with 7 bases between. CDR3 amino acids: CASSQGDSNSPLHF. The CDR3 region has the DNA TGTGCCAGCAGCCAAGGAGACAGTAATTCACCCCTCCACTTT.

The chain uses TRBV12-5 and TRBJ2-6; D is uncertain. The CDR3 has 14 amino acids. Germline V gives CDR1 LGHNT, CDR2 FRNRAP. Trimming took off 2 bases at V and 4 bases at J, with 6 bases between the two ends. Written as DNA, the CDR3 is TGTGCTAGTGGTTTGAGCTCGGGGGCCAACGTCCTGACTTTC. It specifies CASGLSSGANVLTF. The variable domain in full, completed from reference TRBV12-5 and TRBJ2-6, reads DARVTQTPRHKVTEMGQEVTMRCQPILGHNTVFWYRQTMMQGLELLAYFRNRAPLDDSGMPKDRFSAEMPDATLATLKIQPSEPRDSAVYFCASGLSSGANVLTFGAGSRLTVL.

The V gene is TRBV28, the J gene TRBJ1-5, with TRBD1 matching 9 bases. CDR1 is MDHEN and CDR2 is SYDVKM in the germline V gene. With V trimmed by 4 bases and J by 9 bases, 7 bases remained unmatched. The CDR3 sequence is 14 residues long. CDR3 residues: CASSSHRGLRPQHF. The DNA for the CDR3 is TGTGCCAGCAGTTCCCACAGGGGGCTTAGGCCCCAGCATTTT.

V usage is TRBV19 and J usage is TRBJ1-2; possibly TRBD1 for D (5 bases). Trimming cost V 5 bases and J 0 bases, with 10 bases left between them. CDR1 is LNHDA and CDR2 is SQIVND in the germline V gene (reference sequence). The CDR3 spans 14 residues. Here the CDR3 reads CASSPRDPNYGYTF. The CDR3 DNA sequence: TGTGCCAGTAGTCCTCGGGACCCTAACTATGGCTACACCTTC.

The chain has TRBV6-5 and TRBJ1-1, with D unresolved. V lost 3 bases and J lost 1, with 9 bases in between. Germline V gene sequence: CDR1 MNHEY, CDR2 SVGAGI. The CDR3 is 14 residues long. For the CDR3, the DNA is TGTGCCAGCAGTTATAAAAGGCCGAACACTGAAGCTTTCTTT. This encodes CASSYKRPNTEAFF.

This clone was seen a single time. The V gene is TRBV12-3 or TRBV12-4, the J gene TRBJ2-7; tentatively, D is TRBD1 (6 bases). The CDR3 loop spans 13 amino acids. Trimming pared 8 bases from V and 3 bases from J, leaving 14 bases between. The CDR3 sequence: CASGWGPSYEQYF. The CDR3 DNA is TGTGCCAGCGGATGGGGGCCTAGCTACGAGCAGTACTTC.

The chain carries TRBV3-1 (or the pseudogene TRBV3-2) and TRBJ2-1; 7 nucleotides line up with TRBD2. Germline V gene lookup returns CDR1 LGHDT and CDR2 YNNKEL (reference sequence). This CDR3 has 15 residues. V lost 1 base and J lost 8; bases outside the gene matches: 8. CDR3 in DNA: TGTGCCAGCAGCCAAGGGACTAGTACCCCACATGAGCAGTTCTTC. Residues: CASSQGTSTPHEQFF.

The chain employs TRBV6-5 and TRBJ2-3; D ambiguous. The CDR3 is made up of 11 amino acids. V was trimmed by 7 bases and J by 2 bases, leaving 4 bases between them. Germline CDR1 and CDR2: MNHEY and SVGAGI. The CDR3: CASTFTDTQYF. CDR3 in DNA: TGTGCCAGCACGTTCACAGATACGCAGTATTTT.

The chain recombines TRBV7-8 with TRBJ1-4; TRBD1 matches 9 bases. V gave up 1 base and J gave up 8 bases; unmatched junction bases: 11. CDR3 length: 17 residues. Per the germline V gene, CDR1 is SGHVS and CDR2 is FQNEAQ. The DNA of the CDR3 is TGTGCCAGCAGCTTAGGACAGGGACAGGGAGGGATCGAAAAACTGTTTTTT. Translated, it gives CASSLGQGQGGIEKLFF.